A selection of T cell receptor beta chains follows, all from one sample in a study of blood T cell repertoires in COVID-19. The method was immunoSEQ multiplex PCR; TCRdb's version includes in-frame clones alone and lacks a portion of them. The table lists 430,000 or so clones, roughly 90% of them singletons. The source material was peripheral blood. These receptors were taken from a young man with COVID-19, enrolled during active disease. The CDR3 runs from the conserved cysteine through the conserved F or W. A D gene is named only where the DNA matches it firmly. Clone size is not always given. Where it is, it says once, few, many or a class for expanded clones.

J: TRBJ2-6
D: TRBD1
V: TRBV19
size: NA
CDR3: CASSREGQGLSGANVLTF
DNA: TGTGCCAGTAGTCGGGAAGGACAGGGACTCTCTGGGGCCAACGTCCTGACTTTC

J: TRBJ2-1
D: TRBD2
V: TRBV5-4
size: NA
CDR3: CASSLPLAGGSSYNEQFF
DNA: TGTGCCAGCAGCTTACCCCTAGCGGGAGGTAGCTCCTACAATGAGCAGTTCTTC

J: TRBJ1-5
D: TRBD1
V: TRBV27
size: NA
CDR3: CASRGQGRNQPQHF
DNA: TGTGCCAGCAGAGGACAGGGGCGGAATCAGCCCCAGCATTTT

J: TRBJ1-5
D: NA
V: TRBV9
size: NA
CDR3: CASSIPGVSNQPQHF
DNA: TGTGCCAGCAGCATCCCAGGGGTTAGCAATCAGCCCCAGCATTTT

J: TRBJ1-6
D: TRBD1
V: TRBV27
size: NA
CDR3: CASKAGQWNSPLHF
DNA: TGTGCCAGCAAGGCGGGACAGTGGAATTCACCCCTCCACTTT

J: TRBJ2-2
D: TRBD2
V: TRBV11-3
size: once
CDR3: CASQPGLATGELFF
DNA: TGTGCCAGCCAACCGGGACTAGCGACCGGGGAGCTGTTTTTT

J: TRBJ1-5
D: NA
V: TRBV30
size: few
CDR3: CAWSVQGNQPQHF
DNA: TGTGCCTGGAGTGTACAGGGTAATCAGCCCCAGCATTTT

J: TRBJ2-1
D: NA
V: TRBV5-8
size: NA
CDR3: CASSLRRQIYNEQFF
DNA: TGTGCCAGCAGCTTAAGGAGACAGATCTACAATGAGCAGTTCTTC

J: TRBJ2-7
D: NA
V: TRBV5-1
size: NA
CDR3: CASSFSGSGNEQYF
DNA: TGCGCCAGCAGCTTCTCGGGATCCGGGAACGAGCAGTACTTC

J: TRBJ2-1
D: TRBD2
V: TRBV5-8
size: NA
CDR3: CASSLGTRHNEQFF
DNA: TGTGCCAGCAGCTTGGGGACTAGACACAATGAGCAGTTCTTC

J: TRBJ2-7
D: NA
V: TRBV7-9
size: NA
CDR3: CASSLRSGTYEQYF
DNA: TGTGCCAGCAGCTTACGGAGCGGAACCTACGAGCAGTACTTC

J: TRBJ1-5
D: NA
V: TRBV28
size: few
CDR3: CASSLNGFNQPQHF
DNA: TGTGCCAGCAGTTTAAACGGGTTCAATCAGCCCCAGCATTTT

J: TRBJ1-2
D: TRBD1
V: TRBV2
size: NA
CDR3: CASSADRVYGYTF
DNA: TGTGCCAGCAGCGCGGACAGGGTGTATGGCTACACCTTC

J: TRBJ2-4
D: NA
V: TRBV5-4
size: NA
CDR3: CASSSSPRQDKNIQYF
DNA: TGTGCCAGCAGCTCCTCACCGAGACAGGATAAAAACATTCAGTACTTC

J: TRBJ2-7
D: NA
V: TRBV18
size: NA
CDR3: CASSAGKYPYEQYF
DNA: TGTGCCAGCTCAGCAGGGAAGTACCCCTACGAGCAGTACTTC

J: TRBJ2-7
D: TRBD1
V: TRBV5-1
size: NA
CDR3: CASSPVGQNYEQYF
DNA: TGCGCCAGCAGCCCCGTGGGACAGAACTACGAGCAGTACTTC

J: TRBJ2-1
D: TRBD1
V: TRBV6-5
size: NA
CDR3: CASKRGDRVHNEQFF
DNA: TGTGCCAGCAAGAGGGGGGACAGGGTCCACAATGAGCAGTTCTTC

J: TRBJ1-1
D: NA
V: TRBV11-2
size: NA
CDR3: CASSPVTWTAMNTEAFF
DNA: TGTGCCAGCAGCCCCGTTACCTGGACAGCCATGAACACTGAAGCTTTCTTT

J: TRBJ2-7
D: TRBD2
V: TRBV6-5
size: NA
CDR3: CASMSWEGSYEQYF
DNA: TGTGCCAGCATGTCGTGGGAGGGCTCCTACGAGCAGTACTTC

J: TRBJ2-7
D: NA
V: TRBV5-5
size: NA
CDR3: CASSFVTGLGEQYF
DNA: TGTGCCAGCAGCTTTGTAACAGGGTTGGGCGAGCAGTACTTC

J: TRBJ1-1
D: NA
V: TRBV29-1
size: once
CDR3: CSVVREGLSAFF
DNA: TGCAGCGTTGTCCGGGAGGGTTTGAGCGCTTTCTTT

J: TRBJ2-7
D: NA
V: TRBV6-1
size: NA
CDR3: CASSEGTARYEQYF
DNA: TGTGCCAGCAGTGAAGGGACAGCTAGGTACGAGCAGTACTTC

J: TRBJ1-5
D: NA
V: TRBV7-8
size: NA
CDR3: CASSPTGVGPQHF
DNA: TGTGCCAGCAGCCCCACGGGAGTCGGGCCCCAGCATTTT

J: TRBJ1-5
D: NA
V: TRBV18
size: NA
CDR3: CASSMGDNQPQHF
DNA: TGTGCCAGCTCTATGGGAGACAATCAGCCCCAGCATTTT

J: TRBJ2-3
D: NA
V: TRBV28
size: few
CDR3: CASSLLAVGTDTQYF
DNA: TGTGCCAGCAGCCTCCTCGCGGTTGGCACAGATACGCAGTATTTT

J: TRBJ1-2
D: NA
V: TRBV5-1
size: NA
CDR3: CASSLGWGRGLDYGYTF
DNA: TGCGCCAGCAGCTTGGGTTGGGGTCGAGGGTTAGACTATGGCTACACCTTC

J: TRBJ2-5
D: NA
V: TRBV19
size: NA
CDR3: CASSIGIPQETQYF
DNA: TGTGCCAGTAGTATAGGTATCCCTCAAGAGACCCAGTACTTC

J: TRBJ2-7
D: TRBD2
V: TRBV4-1
size: once
CDR3: CASSQVGTTSEQYF
DNA: TGCGCCAGCAGCCAAGTCGGGACTACCTCGGAGCAGTACTTC

J: TRBJ2-1
D: TRBD2
V: TRBV2
size: NA
CDR3: CASSDTSGPLLEQFF
DNA: TGTGCCAGCAGTGATACTAGCGGGCCCTTGCTTGAGCAGTTCTTC

J: TRBJ1-2
D: TRBD1
V: TRBV30
size: once
CDR3: CAWSGQGYGYTF
DNA: TGTGCCTGGAGTGGACAGGGCTATGGCTACACCTTC

J: TRBJ1-1
D: NA
V: TRBV14
size: few
CDR3: CASSQVRSRNTEAFF
DNA: TGTGCCAGCAGCCAAGTTAGGAGCAGAAACACTGAAGCTTTCTTT

J: TRBJ2-1
D: TRBD2
V: TRBV5-1
size: NA
CDR3: CASSLGYYSGRAYNEQFF
DNA: TGCGCCAGCAGCTTGGGATATTACAGCGGGAGGGCCTACAATGAGCAGTTCTTC

J: TRBJ2-7
D: TRBD2
V: TRBV12-3/TRBV12-4
size: NA
CDR3: CASRLAVSYEQYF
DNA: TGTGCCAGCAGACTAGCGGTCTCCTACGAGCAGTACTTC

J: TRBJ2-2
D: NA
V: TRBV7-9
size: NA
CDR3: CASRPVAGSTNTGELFF
DNA: TGTGCCAGCAGACCCGTGGCGGGGTCTACGAACACCGGGGAGCTGTTTTTT

J: TRBJ2-7
D: NA
V: TRBV9
size: NA
CDR3: CASSVSGLSSYEQYF
DNA: TGTGCCAGCAGCGTAAGCGGGCTTAGCTCCTACGAGCAGTACTTC

J: TRBJ1-4
D: TRBD1
V: TRBV29-1
size: NA
CDR3: CSVSGQGGRRIF
DNA: TGCAGCGTGTCGGGACAGGGGGGGCGAAGGATTTTT

J: TRBJ2-5
D: NA
V: TRBV19
size: NA
CDR3: CASSQRNGETQYF
DNA: TGTGCCTCCTCGCAGCGGAATGGAGAGACCCAGTACTTC

J: TRBJ2-7
D: TRBD1
V: TRBV27
size: NA
CDR3: CASSLAGTGVYEQYF
DNA: TGTGCCAGCAGTTTGGCAGGGACAGGGGTTTACGAGCAGTACTTC

J: TRBJ2-3
D: NA
V: TRBV6-6
size: few
CDR3: CASSYMGGRDTQYF
DNA: TGTGCCAGCAGTTACATGGGGGGACGGGATACGCAGTATTTT

J: TRBJ1-6
D: TRBD1
V: TRBV4-1
size: NA
CDR3: CASSHLYSGTANNSPLHF
DNA: TGCGCCAGCAGCCACCTCTACAGTGGGACAGCCAATAATTCACCCCTCCACTTT